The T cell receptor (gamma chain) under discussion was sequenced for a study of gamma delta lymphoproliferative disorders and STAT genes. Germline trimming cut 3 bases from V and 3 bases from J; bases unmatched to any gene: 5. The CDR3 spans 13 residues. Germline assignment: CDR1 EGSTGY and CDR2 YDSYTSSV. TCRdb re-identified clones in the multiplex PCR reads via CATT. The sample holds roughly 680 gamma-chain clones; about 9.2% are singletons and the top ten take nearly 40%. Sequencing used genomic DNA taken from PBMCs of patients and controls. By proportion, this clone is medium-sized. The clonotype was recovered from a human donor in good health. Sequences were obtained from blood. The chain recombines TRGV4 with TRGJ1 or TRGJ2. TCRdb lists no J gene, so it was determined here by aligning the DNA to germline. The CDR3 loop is CATWDLLYYKKLF. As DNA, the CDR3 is TGTGCCACCTGGGATCTTCTTTATTATAAGAAACTCTTT.